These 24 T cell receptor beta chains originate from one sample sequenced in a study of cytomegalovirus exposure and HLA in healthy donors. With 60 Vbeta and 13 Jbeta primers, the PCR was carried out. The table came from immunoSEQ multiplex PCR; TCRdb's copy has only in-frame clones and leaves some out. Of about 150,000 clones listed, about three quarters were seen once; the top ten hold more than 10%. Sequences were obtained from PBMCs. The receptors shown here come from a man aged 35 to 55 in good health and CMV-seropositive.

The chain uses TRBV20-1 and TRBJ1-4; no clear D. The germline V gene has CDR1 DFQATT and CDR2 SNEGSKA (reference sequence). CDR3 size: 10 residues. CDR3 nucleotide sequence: TGCAGCGCCGAGAGTGAAAAACTGTTTTTT. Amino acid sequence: CSAESEKLFF.

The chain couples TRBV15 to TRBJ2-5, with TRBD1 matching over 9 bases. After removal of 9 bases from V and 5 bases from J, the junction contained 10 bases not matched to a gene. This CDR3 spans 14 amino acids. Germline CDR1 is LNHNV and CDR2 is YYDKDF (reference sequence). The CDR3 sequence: CATGATGGLETQYF. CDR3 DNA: TGTGCCACGGGGGCGACAGGGGGTCTTGAGACCCAGTACTTC.

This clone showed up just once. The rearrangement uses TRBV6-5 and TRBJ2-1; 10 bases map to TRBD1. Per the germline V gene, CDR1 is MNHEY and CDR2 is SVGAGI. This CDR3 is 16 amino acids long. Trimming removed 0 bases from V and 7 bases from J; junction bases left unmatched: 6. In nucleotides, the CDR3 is TGTGCCAGCAGTTACTCCGGGACAGGGGACGCAAATGAGCAGTTCTTC. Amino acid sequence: CASSYSGTGDANEQFF.

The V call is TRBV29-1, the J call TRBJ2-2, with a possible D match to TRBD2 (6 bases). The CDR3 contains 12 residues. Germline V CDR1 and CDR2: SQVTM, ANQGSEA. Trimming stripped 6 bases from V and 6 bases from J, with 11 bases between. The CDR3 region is CSVRRGAGELFF. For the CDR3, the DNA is TGCAGCGTACGGCGGGGCGCCGGGGAGCTGTTTTTT.

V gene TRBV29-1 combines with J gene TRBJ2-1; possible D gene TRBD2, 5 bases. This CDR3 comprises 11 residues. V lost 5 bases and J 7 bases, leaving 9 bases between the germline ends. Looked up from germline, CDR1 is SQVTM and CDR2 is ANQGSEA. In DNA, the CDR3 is TGCAGCGTTACGGGGTTTAATGAGCAGTTCTTC. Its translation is CSVTGFNEQFF.

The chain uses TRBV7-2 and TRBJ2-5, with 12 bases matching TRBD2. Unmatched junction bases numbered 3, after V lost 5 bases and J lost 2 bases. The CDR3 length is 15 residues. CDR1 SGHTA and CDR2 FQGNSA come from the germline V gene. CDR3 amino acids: CASSATSGRQETQYF. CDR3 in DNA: TGTGCCAGCAGCGCTACTAGCGGGAGGCAAGAGACCCAGTACTTC.

CDR3 sequence reads: CSDSPLLSGYTGELFF. The CDR3 DNA sequence: TGCAGCGATTCCCCCCTTTTGTCAGGGTACACCGGGGAGCTGTTTTTT. V and J are TRBV29-1 and TRBJ2-2, with TRBD1 as a possible D gene (5 bases). The CDR3 covers 16 residues. Trimming stripped 7 bases from V and 3 bases from J, with 21 bases between. The V gene's germline CDR1 is SQVTM and CDR2 ANQGSEA.

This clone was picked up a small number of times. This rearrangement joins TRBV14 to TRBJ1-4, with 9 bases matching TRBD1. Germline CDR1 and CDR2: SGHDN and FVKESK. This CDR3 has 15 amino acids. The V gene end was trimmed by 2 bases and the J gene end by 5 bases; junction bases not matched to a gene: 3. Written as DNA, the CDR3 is TGTGCCAGCAGCCAATTGGGGACAGGGAATGAAAAACTGTTTTTT. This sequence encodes CASSQLGTGNEKLFF.

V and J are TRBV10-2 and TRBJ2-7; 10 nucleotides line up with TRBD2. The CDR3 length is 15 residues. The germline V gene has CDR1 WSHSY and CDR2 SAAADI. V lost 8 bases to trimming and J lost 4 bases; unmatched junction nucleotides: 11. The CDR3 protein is CASLEIAGGPYEQYF. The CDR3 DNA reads TGCGCCAGCTTAGAGATAGCGGGAGGCCCTTACGAGCAGTACTTC.

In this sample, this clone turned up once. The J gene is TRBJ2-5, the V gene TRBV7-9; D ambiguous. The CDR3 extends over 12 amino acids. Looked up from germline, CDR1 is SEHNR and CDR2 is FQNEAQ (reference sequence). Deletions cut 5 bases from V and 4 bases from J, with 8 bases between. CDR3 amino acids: CASSAITETQYF. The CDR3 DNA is TGTGCCAGCAGCGCGATTACAGAGACCCAGTACTTC.

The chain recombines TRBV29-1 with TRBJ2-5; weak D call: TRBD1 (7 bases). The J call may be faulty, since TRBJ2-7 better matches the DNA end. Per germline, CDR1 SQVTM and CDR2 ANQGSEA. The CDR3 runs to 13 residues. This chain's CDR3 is CSAAPGGQREQYF. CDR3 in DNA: TGCAGCGCCGCCCCCGGGGGACAGCGCGAGCAGTACTTC.

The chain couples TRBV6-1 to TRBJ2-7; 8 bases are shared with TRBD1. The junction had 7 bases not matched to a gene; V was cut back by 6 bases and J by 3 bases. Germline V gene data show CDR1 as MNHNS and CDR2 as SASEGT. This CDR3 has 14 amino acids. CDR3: CASSVDRGSYEQYF. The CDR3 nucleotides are TGTGCCAGCAGCGTAGACAGGGGAAGCTACGAGCAGTACTTC.

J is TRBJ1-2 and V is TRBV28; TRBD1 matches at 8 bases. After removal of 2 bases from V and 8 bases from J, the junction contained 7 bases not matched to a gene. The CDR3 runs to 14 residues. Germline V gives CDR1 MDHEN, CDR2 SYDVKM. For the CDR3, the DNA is TGTGCCAGCAGTTTAACCAACAGGGGGAGCGGCTACACCTTC. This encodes CASSLTNRGSGYTF.

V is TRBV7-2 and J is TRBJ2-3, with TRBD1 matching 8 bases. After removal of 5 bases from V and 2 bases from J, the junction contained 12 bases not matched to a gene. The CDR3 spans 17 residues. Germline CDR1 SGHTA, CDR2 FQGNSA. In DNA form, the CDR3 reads TGTGCCAGCAGCGGTCGGCGGGACAGGAGGCACACAGATACGCAGTATTTT. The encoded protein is CASSGRRDRRHTDTQYF. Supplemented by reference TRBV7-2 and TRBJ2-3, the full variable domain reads GAGVSQSPSNKVTEKGKDVELRCDPISGHTALYWYRQSLGQGLEFLIYFQGNSAPDKSGLPSDRFSAERTGGSVSTLTIQRTQQEDSAVYLCASSGRRDRRHTDTQYFGPGTRLTVL.

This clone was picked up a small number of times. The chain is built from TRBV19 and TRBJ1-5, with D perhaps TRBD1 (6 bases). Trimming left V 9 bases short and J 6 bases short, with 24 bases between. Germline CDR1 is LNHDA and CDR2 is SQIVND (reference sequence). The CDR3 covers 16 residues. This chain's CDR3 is CASRLLQGGGGQPQHF. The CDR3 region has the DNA TGTGCCAGCCGACTTTTACAGGGAGGGGGAGGTCAGCCCCAGCATTTT.

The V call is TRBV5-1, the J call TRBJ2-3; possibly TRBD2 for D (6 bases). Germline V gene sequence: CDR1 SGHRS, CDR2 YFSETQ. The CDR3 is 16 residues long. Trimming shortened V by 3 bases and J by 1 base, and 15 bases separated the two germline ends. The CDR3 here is CASSSATPSGTDTQYF. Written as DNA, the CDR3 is TGCGCCAGCAGCTCCGCCACCCCTAGCGGCACAGATACGCAGTATTTT.

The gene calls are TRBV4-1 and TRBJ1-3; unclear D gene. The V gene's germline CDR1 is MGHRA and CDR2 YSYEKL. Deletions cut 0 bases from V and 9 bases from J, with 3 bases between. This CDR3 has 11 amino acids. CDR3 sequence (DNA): TGCGCCAGCAGCCAAGACTCCACCATATATTTT. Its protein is CASSQDSTIYF.

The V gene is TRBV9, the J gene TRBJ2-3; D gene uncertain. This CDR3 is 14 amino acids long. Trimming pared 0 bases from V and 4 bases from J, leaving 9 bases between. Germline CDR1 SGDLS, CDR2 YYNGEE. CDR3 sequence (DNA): TGTGCCAGCAGCGTAGACCCCCGGGCAGATACGCAGTATTTT. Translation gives CASSVDPRADTQYF. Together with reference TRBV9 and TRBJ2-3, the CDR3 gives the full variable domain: DSGVTQTPKHLITATGQRVTLRCSPRSGDLSVYWYQQSLDQGLQFLIQYYNGEERAKGNILERFSAQQFPDLHSELNLSSLELGDSALYFCASSVDPRADTQYFGPGTRLTVL.

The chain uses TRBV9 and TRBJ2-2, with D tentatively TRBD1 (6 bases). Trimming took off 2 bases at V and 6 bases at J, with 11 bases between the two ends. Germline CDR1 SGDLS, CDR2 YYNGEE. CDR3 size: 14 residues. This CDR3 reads CASSVAGAPGELFF. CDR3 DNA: TGTGCCAGCAGCGTCGCAGGGGCTCCCGGGGAGCTGTTTTTT. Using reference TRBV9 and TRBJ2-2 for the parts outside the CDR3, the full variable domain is DSGVTQTPKHLITATGQRVTLRCSPRSGDLSVYWYQQSLDQGLQFLIQYYNGEERAKGNILERFSAQQFPDLHSELNLSSLELGDSALYFCASSVAGAPGELFFGEGSRLTVL.

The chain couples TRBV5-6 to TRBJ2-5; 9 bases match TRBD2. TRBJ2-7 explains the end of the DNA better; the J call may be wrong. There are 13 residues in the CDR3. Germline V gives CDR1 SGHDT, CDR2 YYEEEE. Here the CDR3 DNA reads TGTGCCAGCAGTAGCGGGAGTTTCTACGAGCAGTACTTC. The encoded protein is CASSSGSFYEQYF.

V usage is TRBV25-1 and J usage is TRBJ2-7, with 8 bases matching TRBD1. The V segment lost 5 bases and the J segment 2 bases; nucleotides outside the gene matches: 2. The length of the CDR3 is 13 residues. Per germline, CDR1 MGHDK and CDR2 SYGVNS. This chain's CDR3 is CASSYRGAYEQYF. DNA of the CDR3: TGTGCCAGCAGTTACAGGGGGGCCTACGAGCAGTACTTC.

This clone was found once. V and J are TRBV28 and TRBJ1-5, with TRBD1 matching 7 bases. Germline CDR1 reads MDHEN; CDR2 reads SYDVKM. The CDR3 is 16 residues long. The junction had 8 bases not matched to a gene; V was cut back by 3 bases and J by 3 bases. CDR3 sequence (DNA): TGTGCCAGCAGTTTGTCTACCCAGGGGGACAATCAGCCCCAGCATTTT. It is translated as CASSLSTQGDNQPQHF. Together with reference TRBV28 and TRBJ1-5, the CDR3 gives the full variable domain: DVKVTQSSRYLVKRTGEKVFLECVQDMDHENMFWYRQDPGLGLRLIYFSYDVKMKEKGDIPEGYSVSREKKERFSLILESASTNQTSMYLCASSLSTQGDNQPQHFGDGTRLSIL.

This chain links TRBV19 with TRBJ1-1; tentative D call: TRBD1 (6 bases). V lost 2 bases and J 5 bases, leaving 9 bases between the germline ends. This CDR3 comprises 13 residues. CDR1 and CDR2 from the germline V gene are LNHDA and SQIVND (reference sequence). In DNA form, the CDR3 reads TGTGCCAGTAGTATATGGGGGCTGACTGAAGCTTTCTTT. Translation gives CASSIWGLTEAFF.

The CDR3 DNA follows: TGTGCCAGCAGCTTTCTAGCGGGAGCTGGGGAGCTGTTTTTT. Translated, it gives CASSFLAGAGELFF. The rearrangement joins TRBV11-3 to TRBJ2-2, with 10 bases lining up with TRBD2. Losses at the gene ends were 3 bases for V and 8 bases for J; bases not matched to a gene: 3. CDR1 is SGHNT and CDR2 is YENEEA in the germline V gene. This CDR3 contains 14 residues.